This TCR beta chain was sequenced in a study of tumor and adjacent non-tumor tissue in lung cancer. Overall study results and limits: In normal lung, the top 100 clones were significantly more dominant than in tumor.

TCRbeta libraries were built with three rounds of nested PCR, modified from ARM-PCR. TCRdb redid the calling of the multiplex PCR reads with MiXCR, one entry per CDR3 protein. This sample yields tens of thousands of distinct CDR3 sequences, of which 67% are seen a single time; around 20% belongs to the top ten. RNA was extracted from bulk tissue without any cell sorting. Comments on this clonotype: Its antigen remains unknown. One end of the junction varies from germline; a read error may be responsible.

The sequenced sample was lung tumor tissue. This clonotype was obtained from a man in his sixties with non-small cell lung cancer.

The CDR3 coding sequence is TGTGCCAGCAGCTTAGAGGGGGTTTCGAACATCGGGGAGCTGCTTTTT. It translates to CASSLEGVSNIGELLF. V and J are TRBV7-9 and TRBJ2-2; possible D gene TRBD1, 6 bases. This CDR3 comprises 16 residues. CDR1 and CDR2 (germline): SEHNR, FQNEAQ (reference sequence).